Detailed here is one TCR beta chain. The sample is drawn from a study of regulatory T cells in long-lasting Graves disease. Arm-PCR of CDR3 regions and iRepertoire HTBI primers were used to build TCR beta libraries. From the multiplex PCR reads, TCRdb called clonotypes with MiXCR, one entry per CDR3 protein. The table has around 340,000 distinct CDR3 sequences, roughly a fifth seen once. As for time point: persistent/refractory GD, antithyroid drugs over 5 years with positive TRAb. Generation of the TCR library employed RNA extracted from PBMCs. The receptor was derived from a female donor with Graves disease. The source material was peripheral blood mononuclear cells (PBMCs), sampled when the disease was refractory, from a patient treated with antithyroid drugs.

The CDR3: CASSQDRDSNQPQHF. CDR3 DNA sequence: TGCGCCAGCAGCCAAGATCGGGACAGCAATCAGCCCCAGCATTTT. The chain links TRBV4-3 to TRBJ1-5, with a weak D call TRBD1 (5 bases). Trimming pared 0 bases from V and 1 base from J, leaving 7 bases between. Germline CDR1 reads LGHNA; CDR2 reads YSLEER. This CDR3 contains 15 residues.